The rows below give T cell receptor beta chains drawn from one sample of a study of blood T cell repertoires in COVID-19. The protocol was immunoSEQ multiplex PCR, while the TCRdb copy is restricted to in-frame clones and leaves out a portion. Of some 81,000 clones detected, nearly 95% appear once; the ten largest clones hold almost 4.5%. The sample consisted of peripheral blood. The receptors come from a human donor with active COVID-19. The donor label of this sample is uncertain. Both conserved end residues are part of each CDR3. A D gene is named only where the DNA matches it firmly. Expanded clones are given a class, and other clones once, few, many or no size at all.

abundance	d_gene	v_gene	j_gene	CDR3nt	CDR3aa
.	TRBD1	TRBV5-1	TRBJ2-1	TGCGCCAGCAGCTTGTGGGACAGGACTTTTGTTAGCTCCTACAATGAGCAGTTCTTC	CASSLWDRTFVSSYNEQFF
.	.	TRBV10-3	TRBJ2-2	TGTGCCATCAGTGGGCAGGGTAGATTCACCGGGGAGCTGTTTTTT	CAISGQGRFTGELFF
.	.	TRBV7-2	TRBJ2-7	TGTGCCAGCACAGGTCGGGGGTCCTACGAGCAGTACTTC	CASTGRGSYEQYF
.	.	TRBV11-3	TRBJ2-5	TGTGCCAGCAGCTTCTCCCAAGAGACCCAGTACTTC	CASSFSQETQYF
.	.	TRBV7-8	TRBJ1-1	TGTGCCAGCAGCTTATTTGGGCTGGGGAACACTGAAGCTTTCTTT	CASSLFGLGNTEAFF
.	TRBD2	TRBV27	TRBJ2-1	TGTGCCAGCAACCCACTCGCGGGGGGGCCGGGGAGGGTTAATGAGCAGTTCTTC	CASNPLAGGPGRVNEQFF
.	.	TRBV20-1	TRBJ2-7	TGCAGTGCTAGAGATACGGCAGGCTCGTACTTC	CSARDTAGSYF
.	.	TRBV6-5	TRBJ1-5	TGTGCCAGCAGTTACTCGATTGATAGTCAGCCCCAGCATTTT	CASSYSIDSQPQHF
.	.	TRBV28	TRBJ2-7	TGTGCCAGCAATCGGGTACACGAGCAGTACTTC	CASNRVHEQYF
few	TRBD2	TRBV6-6	TRBJ2-7	TGTGCCAGCAGTTACTCAAGTCCAGCGGGAGCTTACGAGCAGTACTTC	CASSYSSPAGAYEQYF
.	.	TRBV6-1	TRBJ2-7	TGTGCCAGCAGTGAGCAGGAACAGTCCTACGAGCAGTACTTC	CASSEQEQSYEQYF
.	.	TRBV5-1	TRBJ1-1	TGCGCCAGCAGCTTGGGCGTAACGGGGAACACTGAAGCTTTCTTT	CASSLGVTGNTEAFF
.	.	TRBV6-5	TRBJ1-5	TGTGCCACCGCGACAGCTAATCAGCCCCAGCATTTT	CATATANQPQHF
.	TRBD1	TRBV9	TRBJ2-7	TGTGCCAGCAGCCGGACAGGCATCCAGAGCTCCTACGAGCAGTACTTC	CASSRTGIQSSYEQYF
.	.	TRBV20-1	TRBJ2-7	TGCAGTGCTACTAACAGATACGAGCAGTACTTC	CSATNRYEQYF
.	TRBD1	TRBV6-5	TRBJ2-5	TGTGCCAGCAGTTTATGGGACAGGGGGCAAGAGACCCAGTACTTC	CASSLWDRGQETQYF
.	TRBD2	TRBV6-4	TRBJ2-3	TGTGCCAGCAGGGAGGGACTAGCGGGGGGCCTTGGGGATACGCAGTATTTT	CASREGLAGGLGDTQYF
once	TRBD1	TRBV6-5	TRBJ1-5	TGTGCCAGCAGTTCGACAGGGAACCAGCCCCAGCATTTT	CASSSTGNQPQHF
.	TRBD2	TRBV28	TRBJ2-3	TGTGCCATCGGACGGGCGGGAGTGGAGACAGATACGCAGTATTTT	CAIGRAGVETDTQYF
.	.	TRBV9	TRBJ1-6	TGTGCCAGCAGCGTAGCCATGGAGGTAAATTCACCCCTCCACTTT	CASSVAMEVNSPLHF
.	TRBD1	TRBV14	TRBJ2-7	TGTGCCAGCAGCCAATATCGTAGGCTCGGACAGGCCTACGAGCAGTACTTC	CASSQYRRLGQAYEQYF
.	TRBD1	TRBV6-5	TRBJ1-1	TGTGCCAGCAGTCAGGGGGCTCGGACTGAAGCTTTCTTT	CASSQGARTEAFF
.	.	TRBV18	TRBJ2-7	TGTGCCAGCTCACCACAGGGGTCGGACTACGAGCAGTACTTC	CASSPQGSDYEQYF
.	.	TRBV3-1/TRBV3-2	TRBJ1-2	TGTGCCGGCAGCCAAGTCCAGGGGAGAGATGGCTACACCTTC	CAGSQVQGRDGYTF
.	.	TRBV5-4	TRBJ2-3	TGTGCCAGCAGCTTGGAACTCCAGGCCACAGATACGCAGTATTTT	CASSLELQATDTQYF
.	TRBD2	TRBV3-1/TRBV3-2	TRBJ2-3	TGTGCCAGCAGCTATTTCGGGACTAGCGGGGGAGATACGCAGTATTTT	CASSYFGTSGGDTQYF
.	.	TRBV7-8	TRBJ1-1	TGTGCCAGCAGCTTATTTAGACAATCGAACACTGAAGCTTTCTTT	CASSLFRQSNTEAFF
.	.	TRBV3-1/TRBV3-2	TRBJ2-7	TGTGCCAGCAGCCCTACCTACGAGCAGTACTTC	CASSPTYEQYF
.	.	TRBV10-3	TRBJ2-1	TGTGCCATCCGATGGGACTTAGCAGTCTACAATGAGCAGTTCTTC	CAIRWDLAVYNEQFF
.	.	TRBV7-2	TRBJ1-5	TGTGCCAGCAGCTTAGGACGGATGCAGGGGCCCCAGCATTTT	CASSLGRMQGPQHF
.	TRBD2	TRBV6-2/TRBV6-3	TRBJ2-3	TGTGCCAGCAGCACCCTAGCGGGGGACACAGATACGCAGTATTTT	CASSTLAGDTDTQYF
.	TRBD2	TRBV4-3	TRBJ2-5	TGCGCCAGCAGCCAAGATTTGGTAGCGGGCCACCAAGAGACCCAGTACTTC	CASSQDLVAGHQETQYF
.	.	TRBV28	TRBJ1-2	TGTGCCAGCAGTTTCTCTAACTATGGCTACACCTTC	CASSFSNYGYTF
.	.	TRBV6-4	TRBJ2-1	TGTGCCAGCAGTCCCAGCCCAGGGGGGTACAATGAGCAGTTCTTC	CASSPSPGGYNEQFF
once	TRBD2	TRBV19	TRBJ2-7	TGTGCCAGTAGTAGGCCGGGACTAGCGAATTCCTACGAGCAGTACTTC	CASSRPGLANSYEQYF
.	TRBD1	TRBV11-2	TRBJ1-2	TGTGCCAGCAGCTTAGGCAGGGGGCAGGGCTACACCTTC	CASSLGRGQGYTF
.	TRBD2	TRBV6-2/TRBV6-3	TRBJ2-2	TGTGCCAGCAGTTACGCCAAAGGACTAGCGGGAGGCCTTAACACCGGGGAGCTGTTTTTT	CASSYAKGLAGGLNTGELFF
.	TRBD1	TRBV19	TRBJ2-7	TGTGCCAGTAGTCCGGGGACAGGGGCCACCTACGAGCAGTACTTC	CASSPGTGATYEQYF
.	.	TRBV13	TRBJ2-1	TGTGCCAGCAGCTTAGAAGGGGCCCTAGTCCCCACCTACAATGAGCAGTTCTTC	CASSLEGALVPTYNEQFF
.	TRBD1	TRBV4-2	TRBJ1-6	TGTGCCAGCAGCCCGGGACAGGGTAGCTCACCCCTCCACTTT	CASSPGQGSSPLHF
.	.	TRBV11-2	TRBJ1-3	TGTGCCAGCAGCTTGACAGAACGCTCTGGAAACACCATATATTTT	CASSLTERSGNTIYF
.	.	TRBV28	TRBJ1-4	TGTGCCAGCAGTCGACAGGCAACTAATGAAAAACTGTTTTTT	CASSRQATNEKLFF